These 24 T cell receptor beta chains were sequenced from one sample in a study of cytomegalovirus exposure and HLA in healthy donors. In the PCR, 60 Vbeta and 13 Jbeta primers were used. Profiling relied on immunoSEQ multiplex PCR, and the TCRdb table lists in-frame clones only, not all of them. In the table there are about 160,000 clones, 81% of which are singletons. Sequenced sample: PBMCs. The receptors derive from a woman in her forties or fifties in good health and CMV-seronegative.

This clone was found once. This chain uses TRBV7-8 with TRBJ2-1; 12 bases fit TRBD1. The germline V gene has CDR1 SGHVS and CDR2 FQNEAQ. This CDR3 comprises 19 residues. The junction had 14 bases not matched to a gene; V was cut back by 5 bases and J by 3 bases. CDR3 nucleotides: TGTGCCAGCAGCCACCGGGACAGGGGGCTCCTCGGCCTCTACAATGAGCAGTTCTTC. It is translated as CASSHRDRGLLGLYNEQFF.

This chain joins TRBV9 and TRBJ1-2; TRBD1 aligns across 10 bases. The length of the CDR3 is 14 residues. V trimming: 4 bases; J trimming: 7 bases; junction bases outside the gene matches: 7. Germline V lookup: CDR1 SGDLS, CDR2 YYNGEE. The CDR3 DNA follows: TGTGCCAGCAGCCCAGGGACAGGGGTAGGTGGCTACACCTTC. Amino acid sequence: CASSPGTGVGGYTF.

V is TRBV5-5 and J is TRBJ1-6; 9 bases map to TRBD1. The J segment lost 5 bases and the V segment lost 0 bases, leaving 9 bases of the junction unmatched. CDR3 length equals 18 residues. The germline CDR1 and CDR2 sequences are SGHKS and YYEKEE (reference sequence). CDR3 sequence: CASSLAHRGRGDNSPLHF. CDR3 nucleotide sequence: TGTGCCAGCAGCTTGGCCCACAGGGGGCGCGGGGATAATTCACCCCTCCACTTT.

The J gene is TRBJ2-1, the V gene TRBV6-5; TRBD2 agrees at 7 bases. In germline, CDR1 is MNHEY, CDR2 SVGAGI. The CDR3 runs 13 residues. The V segment lost 6 bases and the J segment 9 bases; nucleotides outside the gene matches: 8. The CDR3 here is CASRGEGHGEQFF. DNA of the CDR3: TGTGCCAGCAGAGGGGAGGGGCACGGTGAGCAGTTCTTC.

The chain uses TRBV11-3 and TRBJ2-1; the D gene is possibly TRBD1 (6 bases). CDR1 and CDR2 from the germline V gene are SGHNT and YENEEA. The V and J ends lost 0 bases and 6 bases respectively, with 6 bases between them. The CDR3 length is 13 residues. CDR3 bases: TGTGCCAGCAGCTTAGAACAGGGCAATGAGCAGTTCTTC. This codes for CASSLEQGNEQFF.

This clone appeared a single time. The CDR3 nucleotides are TGTGCCAGCAGTCGCGACCTACAGGGCTATGGCTACACCTTC. Its protein is CASSRDLQGYGYTF. The V call is TRBV6-5, the J call TRBJ1-2; D perhaps matches TRBD1 (6 bases). CDR1 and CDR2 from the germline V gene are MNHEY and SVGAGI. Trimming left V 5 bases short and J 4 bases short, with 14 bases between. The CDR3 has 14 residues.

This clone came up a few times. The chain recombines TRBV7-9 with TRBJ2-2; 7 bases are shared with TRBD1. J lost 1 base, V lost 6 bases, and 5 bases had no gene match. Germline V gene sequence: CDR1 SEHNR, CDR2 FQNEAQ (reference sequence). The CDR3 is 15 residues long. CDR3 DNA: TGTGCCAGCAGTCTGACAGGGTGGAACACCGGGGAGCTGTTTTTT. Encoded protein: CASSLTGWNTGELFF.

The V call is TRBV11-2, the J call TRBJ2-7, with 8 bases lining up with TRBD1. Germline V gene sequence: CDR1 SGHAT, CDR2 FQNNGV. J gave up 2 bases and V 1 base, and 4 bases lay outside the gene matches. The length of the CDR3 is 15 residues. CDR3 loop: CASSLVRTGPYEQYF. In nucleotides, the CDR3 is TGTGCCAGCAGCTTAGTTAGGACAGGGCCCTACGAGCAGTACTTC.

The rearrangement joins TRBV15 to TRBJ2-2, with TRBD1 identical over 9 bases. This CDR3 contains 14 residues. V shed 5 bases, J shed 7 bases, and the junction held 5 bases outside the gene matches. From germline, CDR1 is LNHNV and CDR2 YYDKDF (reference sequence). CDR3 nucleotides: TGTGCCACCAGCGGGGGGACAGGGCACGGGGAGCTGTTTTTT. Its translation is CATSGGTGHGELFF.

The V gene is TRBV5-6, the J gene TRBJ2-1, with 15 positions matching TRBD2. The CDR3 is made up of 15 amino acids. J gave up 6 bases and V 3 bases, and 1 base lay outside the gene matches. The germline V gene has CDR1 SGHDT and CDR2 YYEEEE. CDR3 sequence reads: CASSWGLAGGNEQFF. CDR3 DNA sequence: TGTGCCAGCAGCTGGGGACTAGCGGGGGGCAATGAGCAGTTCTTC.

The chain recombines TRBV18 with TRBJ2-3; possible D gene TRBD1, 5 bases. Trimming took 10 bases from V and 2 from J, leaving 16 bases between them. This CDR3 has 14 amino acids. CDR1 KGHSH and CDR2 LQKENI come from the germline V gene. DNA for the CDR3: TGTGCCACCGGGCAAGGGGCGGCCACAGATACGCAGTATTTT. It specifies CATGQGAATDTQYF. Drawing the rest from reference TRBV18 and TRBJ2-3, the complete variable domain is NAGVMQNPRHLVRRRGQEARLRCSPMKGHSHVYWYRQLPEEGLKFMVYLQKENIIDESGMPKERFSAEFPKEGPSILRIQQVVRGDSAAYFCATGQGAATDTQYFGPGTRLTVL.

The rearrangement uses TRBV7-9 and TRBJ1-3; 11 bases align to TRBD1. The CDR3 loop spans 17 amino acids. J lost 3 bases, V lost 4 bases, and 8 bases had no gene match. Germline CDR1 and CDR2: SEHNR and FQNEAQ (reference sequence). In DNA, the CDR3 is TGTGCCAGCAGCTCGTCCGGGACAGGGGGAGATGGAAACACCATATATTTT. Its protein product is CASSSSGTGGDGNTIYF.

The CDR3 protein is CASSNQRESYEQYF. The DNA of the CDR3 is TGTGCCAGTAGTAACCAGCGGGAGTCCTACGAGCAGTACTTC. The J gene is TRBJ2-7, the V gene TRBV19; 8 nucleotides align to TRBD2. This CDR3 has 14 amino acids. Germline V lookup: CDR1 LNHDA, CDR2 SQIVND (reference sequence). The J segment lost 1 base and the V segment lost 4 bases, leaving 3 bases of the junction unmatched.

The J gene is TRBJ1-2, the V gene TRBV14; D is possibly TRBD1 (5 bases). The CDR3 is made up of 12 amino acids. From germline, CDR1 is SGHDN and CDR2 FVKESK. V was shortened by 5 bases and J by 3 bases, with 7 bases between the two germline ends. DNA for the CDR3: TGTGCCAGCAGCACGGGGGACTATGGCTACACCTTC. Protein: CASSTGDYGYTF.

This clone occurred a few times. This chain connects TRBV5-4 to TRBJ2-1, with TRBD2 matching over 9 bases. The V gene end was trimmed by 1 base and the J gene end by 7 bases; junction bases not matched to a gene: 12. Germline loops: CDR1 SGHNT, CDR2 YYREEE (reference sequence). The CDR3 totals 17 residues. CDR3 DNA: TGTGCCAGCAGCTTGTGGTGGGGGGTCCTAGCGGGGAATGAGCAGTTCTTC. The encoded protein is CASSLWWGVLAGNEQFF.

This chain links TRBV27 with TRBJ1-5; the D is unclear. The CDR3 is made up of 15 amino acids. V shed 9 bases and J shed 7 bases, with 22 bases lying between them. The germline V gene encodes CDR1 MNHEY and CDR2 SMNVEV (reference sequence). The DNA of the CDR3 is TGTGCCAGACTTTACTCCCCGGGGATACGGCAGCCCCAGCATTTT. Protein sequence: CARLYSPGIRQPQHF.

This clone was detected a few times. The V and J genes are TRBV7-2 and TRBJ2-2; D possibly corresponds to TRBD2 (5 bases). The CDR3 contains 16 residues. CDR1 and CDR2 from the germline V gene are SGHTA and FQGNSA. With 5 bases removed from V and 0 bases from J, the gap between germline ends came to 13 bases. CDR3 sequence: CASSIRRGSNTGELFF. The CDR3 DNA follows: TGTGCCAGCAGCATACGTCGGGGTTCGAACACCGGGGAGCTGTTTTTT.

The V call is TRBV30, the J call TRBJ2-5, with 7 bases lining up with TRBD2. The end of the DNA aligns better with TRBJ2-7, so the J call may be wrong. The germline CDR1 and CDR2 sequences are GTSNPN and SVGIG (reference sequence). This CDR3 spans 13 amino acids. This CDR3 is CAWRKGGSYEQYF. Written as DNA, the CDR3 is TGTGCCTGGAGGAAAGGCGGGAGTTACGAGCAGTACTTC.

The CDR3 coding sequence is TGTGCCTGGAGTTTGCGGACTAGCGGGAATGAGCAGTTCTTC. It yields the protein CAWSLRTSGNEQFF. J is TRBJ2-1 and V is TRBV30, with 11 positions matching TRBD2. CDR1 GTSNPN and CDR2 SVGIG come from the germline V gene (reference sequence). This CDR3 comprises 14 residues. J gave up 7 bases and V 2 bases, and 4 bases lay outside the gene matches. Full variable domain (rest looked up from reference TRBV30 and TRBJ2-1): SQTIHQWPATLVQPVGSPLSLECTVEGTSNPNLYWYRQAAGRGLQLLFYSVGIGQISSEVPQNLSASRPQDRQFILSSKKLLLSDSGFYLCAWSLRTSGNEQFFGPGTRLTVL.

The chain recombines TRBV15 with TRBJ1-5; 8 bases fit TRBD1. The CDR3 is made up of 16 amino acids. V lost 3 bases and J lost 2; bases outside the gene matches: 6. CDR1 is LNHNV and CDR2 is YYDKDF in the germline V gene (reference sequence). CDR3 DNA: TGTGCCACCAGCAGGGACAGGGCGGTGGGCAATCAGCCCCAGCATTTT. It specifies CATSRDRAVGNQPQHF.

This sequence joins TRBV19 and TRBJ2-5, with 9 bases identical to TRBD2. The CDR3 loop spans 16 amino acids. The germline gives CDR1 LNHDA, CDR2 SQIVND (reference sequence). Trimming cost V 3 bases and J 3 bases; bases outside gene matches: 8. CDR3 nucleotide sequence: TGTGCCAGTAGTATGGGCCTGGGCGGGGGGGAAGAGACCCAGTACTTC. It is translated as CASSMGLGGGEETQYF.

This chain uses TRBV30 with TRBJ1-2; TRBD1 matches 9 bases. The ends lost 4 bases at V and 7 bases at J; junction bases unmatched: 7. The CDR3 contains 13 residues. Germline values: CDR1 GTSNPN, CDR2 SVGIG (reference sequence). The CDR3 spells CAWTEQGALGYTF. In nucleotides, the CDR3 is TGTGCCTGGACCGAACAGGGGGCGCTTGGCTACACCTTC.

The chain combines TRBV6-1 with TRBJ2-1; 8 nucleotides line up with TRBD2. The germline gives CDR1 MNHNS, CDR2 SASEGT. With 6 bases clipped from V and 8 bases from J, the junction kept 12 bases outside the gene matches. The CDR3 runs to 15 residues. The CDR3 reads CASRAPVGRVDEQFF. In DNA form, the CDR3 reads TGTGCCAGCAGGGCCCCCGTCGGGAGGGTCGATGAGCAGTTCTTC.

This rearrangement joins TRBV2 to TRBJ1-5; tentative D call: TRBD1 (5 bases). The germline V gene encodes CDR1 SNHLY and CDR2 FYNNEI. With 7 bases removed from V and 2 bases from J, the gap between germline ends came to 9 bases. There are 13 residues in the CDR3. CDR3 amino acids: CASTREGNQPQHF. The CDR3 DNA follows: TGTGCCAGCACCAGGGAGGGCAATCAGCCCCAGCATTTT.